Here is one T cell receptor (beta chain) with its context. A read error may explain this, as a much larger clone is one base away. These data come from a study of glioma-infiltrating T cells. The V gene's germline CDR1 is SEHNR and CDR2 FQNEAQ (reference sequence). The CDR3 spans 18 residues. Amplification of TCR alpha and beta CDR3 regions from RNA used iRepertoire nested multiplex PCR. TCRdb passed the multiplex PCR reads through MiXCR, listing each CDR3 protein once. Among approximately 190,000 distinct CDR3 sequences listed, more than 30% were seen once. This clonotype was sampled from a human donor with low-grade glioma or glioblastoma, undergoing nonglioma brain surgery, or in good health (not recorded which). Specimen: glioma tissue, nonneoplastic brain tissue, or PBMCs (not recorded which). V is TRBV7-9 and J is TRBJ2-3; 13 bases map to TRBD2. This CDR3 is CASSSPTSGRTSIDTQYF. The CDR3 DNA sequence: TGTGCCAGCAGCTCGCCGACTAGCGGGAGGACGAGCATAGATACGCAGTATTTT.